This T cell receptor (beta chain) was captured in a study of blood T cell repertoires in COVID-19. The wider study: Whether acute or convalescent, the COVID-19 samples came from the United States, Italy and Spain. T cells, B-cell-depleted T cells, or PBMCs supplied cDNA or gDNA.

In this sample, this clone turned up once. Authors' analysis steps: Nucleated cell number was recorded as an estimate derived from reference gene primer amplification. Profiling relied on immunoSEQ multiplex PCR, and the TCRdb table lists in-frame clones only, not all of them. D and trimming were read from the DNA, whereas the V and J calls and clone size are those reported in that table. The sample has 200,000 to 300,000 clones, roughly nine tenths seen once. Sequencing was done on a sample of peripheral blood. The source of this sequence is a middle-aged man who had recovered from COVID-19.

DNA of the CDR3: TGTGCCAGCAGTTCCGGGACAGCTTTCAATCAGCCCCAGCATTTT. This encodes CASSSGTAFNQPQHF. The chain has TRBV6-5 and TRBJ1-5, with 7 bases fitting TRBD1. The CDR3 consists of 15 residues. Germline loops: CDR1 MNHEY, CDR2 SVGAGI. Trimming at V came to 4 bases and at J to 3 bases, leaving 6 bases not matched to a gene.